A single sample is the source of the 23 T cell receptor beta chains below, sequenced in a study of post-analysis software for immune sequencing data. Unique molecular identifiers were carried by the TCR beta cDNA libraries. TCRdb itself ran the PCR reads through MiXCR, one entry per CDR3 protein. Among about 560,000 distinct CDR3 sequences listed, roughly 47% were seen once. Study-level results: The study found TRBV5-6, TRBV5-1 and TRBV20-1 among roughly 5 TRBV segments more frequent in patients than controls.

No antigen is known for these receptors. Sequenced material: blood. The receptors stem from a girl aged 10-17 years with multiple sclerosis.

This clonotype was found a few times. The chain employs TRBV6-5 and TRBJ2-1, with TRBD2 identical over 7 bases. The CDR3 extends over 14 amino acids. Germline CDR1 and CDR2: MNHEY and SVGAGI. The ends lost 2 bases at V and 8 bases at J; junction bases unmatched: 6. For the CDR3, the DNA is TGTGCCAGCAGTTACGAGACTAGCCTGGATGAGCAGTTCTTC. Its protein product is CASSYETSLDEQFF.

In DNA, the CDR3 is TGTGCCAGCAGTTCCCGCGTCCGGGGGACAGGGAAGTCTGGAAACACCATATATTTT. It translates to CASSSRVRGTGKSGNTIYF. The J gene is TRBJ1-3, the V gene TRBV28, with 9 positions matching TRBD1. V lost 4 bases to trimming and J lost 1 base; unmatched junction nucleotides: 14. This CDR3 has 19 amino acids. Per germline, CDR1 MDHEN and CDR2 SYDVKM. The full variable domain, rest sourced from reference TRBV28 and TRBJ1-3, is DVKVTQSSRYLVKRTGEKVFLECVQDMDHENMFWYRQDPGLGLRLIYFSYDVKMKEKGDIPEGYSVSREKKERFSLILESASTNQTSMYLCASSSRVRGTGKSGNTIYFGEGSWLTVV.

This clonotype was counted once. V and J are TRBV12-3 or TRBV12-4 and TRBJ1-2; 12 bases match TRBD1. With 4 bases clipped from V and 4 bases from J, the junction kept 7 bases outside the gene matches. This CDR3 contains 16 residues. CDR3 coding DNA: TGTGCCAGCAGTTCGATGGGGACAGGGGGCGGCTATGGCTACACCTTC. This encodes CASSSMGTGGGYGYTF.

The chain joins TRBV7-9 to TRBJ2-6; D is unclear. CDR1 SEHNR and CDR2 FQNEAQ come from the germline V gene (reference sequence). The CDR3 contains 18 residues. The V end was cut by 1 base, the J end by 4 bases, with 17 bases between. The CDR3 loop is CASSLEWTEGWGANVLTF. CDR3 DNA sequence: TGTGCCAGCAGCTTAGAGTGGACCGAAGGATGGGGGGCCAACGTCCTGACTTTC. Combining the CDR3 with reference TRBV7-9 and TRBJ2-6 gives the whole variable domain DTGVSQNPRHKITKRGQNVTFRCDPISEHNRLYWYRQTLGQGPEFLTYFQNEAQLEKSRLLSDRFSAERPKGSFSTLEIQRTEQGDSAMYLCASSLEWTEGWGANVLTFGAGSRLTVL.

The chain recombines TRBV4-1 with TRBJ2-5; tentative D call: TRBD1 (5 bases). Judging by the DNA end, TRBJ2-7 fits better; the J call may be wrong. The CDR3 contains 14 residues. Germline V gene data show CDR1 as MGHRA and CDR2 as YSYEKL. The CDR3: CASSQASDNYEQYF. CDR3 in DNA: TGCGCCAGCAGCCAAGCCTCGGACAACTACGAGCAGTACTTC.

The chain recombines TRBV4-1 with TRBJ2-1; D may correspond to TRBD1 or TRBD2 (6 bases each). The CDR3 extends over 15 amino acids. Germline-derived CDR1 and CDR2 are MGHRA and YSYEKL. The germline V and J ends were trimmed by 2 bases and 1 base, with 9 bases remaining between them. The CDR3 DNA reads TGCGCCAGCAGCCAAACGGGGGCTTCCTACAATGAGCAGTTCTTC. It specifies CASSQTGASYNEQFF.

The genes are TRBV15 and TRBJ2-1; 7 positions agree with TRBD1. Trimming at V came to 6 bases and at J to 12 bases, leaving 14 bases not matched to a gene. Germline CDR1 LNHNV, CDR2 YYDKDF (reference sequence). CDR3 length equals 14 residues. Written as DNA, the CDR3 is TGTGCCACCAGTAGAACAAACGACAGGGAATGGCAGTTCTTC. Translation gives CATSRTNDREWQFF.

The chain joins TRBV5-1 to TRBJ1-1; D is perhaps TRBD1 (5 bases). This CDR3 has 14 amino acids. V was trimmed by 3 bases and J by 1 base, leaving 10 bases between them. From germline, CDR1 is SGHRS and CDR2 YFSETQ. CDR3 bases: TGCGCCAGCAGCTCGGACACCTCGAACACTGAAGCTTTCTTT. This encodes CASSSDTSNTEAFF. Variable domain in full (rest from reference TRBV5-1 and TRBJ1-1): KAGVTQTPRYLIKTRGQQVTLSCSPISGHRSVSWYQQTPGQGLQFLFEYFSETQRNKGNFPGRFSGRQFSNSRSEMNVSTLELGDSALYLCASSSDTSNTEAFFGQGTRLTVV.

The chain joins TRBV3-1 to TRBJ2-1, with D unclear. The CDR3 loop spans 17 amino acids. V was cut by 1 base and J by 6 bases, with 19 bases left in between. Germline lookup yields CDR1 LGHDT and CDR2 YNNKEL (reference sequence). The CDR3 region is CASSQGPTPPDSNEQFF. As DNA, the CDR3 is TGTGCCAGCAGCCAAGGACCCACACCTCCGGATAGCAATGAGCAGTTCTTC.

The rearrangement joins TRBV29-1 to TRBJ1-1; D not resolved. V lost 6 bases, J lost 2 bases, and 16 bases lay in between. The germline CDR1 and CDR2 sequences are SQVTM and ANQGSEA. The CDR3 has 14 residues. CDR3 DNA sequence: TGCAGCGTGGGGTCTGTATTGATTAACACTGAAGCTTTCTTT. Translating gives CSVGSVLINTEAFF.

This clonotype appeared a few times. The rearrangement joins TRBV25-1 to TRBJ1-5; perhaps TRBD1 as D (6 bases). V lost 2 bases, J lost 7 bases, and 9 bases lay in between. This CDR3 region has 13 residues. Per the germline V gene, CDR1 is MGHDK and CDR2 is SYGVNS. For the CDR3, the DNA is TGTGCCAGCAGTGAACCCGGGGGCCAGCCCCAGCATTTT. The encoded protein is CASSEPGGQPQHF.

The genes are TRBV3-1 and TRBJ2-1, with unresolved D. The V gene's germline CDR1 is LGHDT and CDR2 YNNKEL (reference sequence). The CDR3 contains 14 residues. V gave up 0 bases and J gave up 2 bases, with 5 bases separating them. DNA of the CDR3: TGTGCCAGCAGCCAAGAGGAAGCCTACAATGAGCAGTTCTTC. As protein: CASSQEEAYNEQFF.

The chain carries TRBV6-6 and TRBJ1-2, with D possibly being TRBD1 (6 bases). The V end was cut by 10 bases, the J end by 1 base, with 19 bases between. The CDR3 is 15 residues long. Germline V gene data show CDR1 as MNHNY and CDR2 as SVGAGI (reference sequence). The CDR3 region has the DNA TGTGCCACCTCAATGCAGGGGACTAATAACTATGGCTACACCTTC. Its protein product is CATSMQGTNNYGYTF.

This clonotype has a handful of counts. This rearrangement joins TRBV7-2 to TRBJ2-4; D might be TRBD1 (6 bases). The V end was cut by 1 base, the J end by 0 bases, with 22 bases between. Germline values: CDR1 SGHTA, CDR2 FQGNSA. The CDR3 contains 20 residues. The CDR3 nucleotides are TGTGCCAGCAGCTTAGTATTGATTGGGGGCCAGAAACTAGCCAAAAACATTCAGTACTTC. It codes for CASSLVLIGGQKLAKNIQYF. Full variable domain (missing parts from reference TRBV7-2 and TRBJ2-4): GAGVSQSPSNKVTEKGKDVELRCDPISGHTALYWYRQSLGQGLEFLIYFQGNSAPDKSGLPSDRFSAERTGGSVSTLTIQRTQQEDSAVYLCASSLVLIGGQKLAKNIQYFGAGTRLSVL.

There are a few counts of this clonotype. The chain employs TRBV7-8 and TRBJ2-5; 10 nucleotides line up with TRBD2. Germline CDR1 SGHVS, CDR2 FQNEAQ. The CDR3 has 18 residues. V was pared by 2 bases and J by 4 bases, with 13 bases of the junction left unmatched. CDR3 bases: TGTGCCAGCAGCTTAAAGGGCGGGCTAGCGGGAGTTCGAGAGACCCAGTACTTC. Its translation: CASSLKGGLAGVRETQYF.

This clonotype was detected ten times or more. The V and J genes are TRBV10-3 and TRBJ2-5; unclear D gene. Looked up from germline, CDR1 is ENHRY and CDR2 is SYGVKD. The CDR3 runs 13 residues. Trimming removed 2 bases from V and 1 base from J, with 5 bases in between. DNA for the CDR3: TGTGCCATCAGTGAGCCGGCCCAAGAGACCCAGTACTTC. It encodes CAISEPAQETQYF.

In this sample, this clonotype turned up a few times. This chain links TRBV5-5 with TRBJ2-1; TRBD2 matches at 13 bases. The V gene's germline CDR1 is SGHKS and CDR2 YYEKEE (reference sequence). Trimming took 5 bases from V and 3 from J; bases not matched to a gene: 8. The CDR3 loop spans 17 amino acids. The CDR3 sequence: CASRPHGLAGDYNEQFF. The CDR3, as DNA: TGTGCCAGCAGACCTCACGGACTAGCGGGAGACTACAATGAGCAGTTCTTC.

The chain links TRBV12-3 or TRBV12-4 to TRBJ2-5; 7 nucleotides match TRBD1. The CDR3 length is 14 residues. The trim removed 7 bases at V and 4 bases at J, leaving 9 bases unmatched. CDR3 amino acids: CASKTVSGGETQYF. The CDR3 DNA follows: TGTGCCAGCAAGACTGTCTCAGGGGGAGAGACCCAGTACTTC.

This sequence joins TRBV29-1 and TRBJ1-2, with D possibly TRBD1 on 5 matching bases. V dropped 0 bases and J dropped 4 bases, with 12 bases sitting between them. Germline CDR1 reads SQVTM; CDR2 reads ANQGSEA. The CDR3 has 14 residues. The CDR3 sequence is CSVEDQRGVYGYTF. The CDR3 nucleotides read TGCAGCGTTGAAGATCAACGGGGGGTCTATGGCTACACCTTC.

The chain combines TRBV10-3 with TRBJ2-7, with 7 bases that match TRBD1. Germline V CDR1 and CDR2: ENHRY, SYGVKD. Trimming removed 10 bases from V and 2 bases from J; junction bases left unmatched: 11. This CDR3 region has 14 residues. The CDR3 protein is CATSRGGSAYEQYF. CDR3 bases: TGTGCCACCTCGAGAGGGGGCTCAGCCTACGAGCAGTACTTC.

This clonotype came up a few times. The chain has TRBV6-5 and TRBJ2-5; TRBD1 matches 8 bases. CDR1 and CDR2 (germline): MNHEY, SVGAGI. J lost 2 bases, V lost 6 bases, and 8 bases had no gene match. The CDR3 is 15 residues long. The CDR3 region has the DNA TGTGCCAGCAGCGAATCCGGGACAGGACAAGAGACCCAGTACTTC. Amino acids: CASSESGTGQETQYF.

This rearrangement joins TRBV7-8 to TRBJ2-1; D gene ambiguous. Trimming took off 2 bases at V and 4 bases at J, with 6 bases between the two ends. CDR3 size: 13 residues. CDR1 is SGHVS, CDR2 FQNEAQ, per germline. CDR3 in amino acids: CASSLQPYNEQFF. The DNA of the CDR3 is TGTGCCAGCAGCTTACAGCCGTACAATGAGCAGTTCTTC.

The rearrangement uses TRBV5-1 and TRBJ1-2; TRBD1 agrees at 8 bases. Germline CDR1 reads SGHRS; CDR2 reads YFSETQ. CDR3 length equals 15 residues. The J segment lost 2 bases and the V segment lost 3 bases, leaving 6 bases of the junction unmatched. CDR3 sequence (DNA): TGCGCCAGCAGCTCTGTGACAGGGGCAAACTATGGCTACACCTTC. Encoded protein: CASSSVTGANYGYTF.